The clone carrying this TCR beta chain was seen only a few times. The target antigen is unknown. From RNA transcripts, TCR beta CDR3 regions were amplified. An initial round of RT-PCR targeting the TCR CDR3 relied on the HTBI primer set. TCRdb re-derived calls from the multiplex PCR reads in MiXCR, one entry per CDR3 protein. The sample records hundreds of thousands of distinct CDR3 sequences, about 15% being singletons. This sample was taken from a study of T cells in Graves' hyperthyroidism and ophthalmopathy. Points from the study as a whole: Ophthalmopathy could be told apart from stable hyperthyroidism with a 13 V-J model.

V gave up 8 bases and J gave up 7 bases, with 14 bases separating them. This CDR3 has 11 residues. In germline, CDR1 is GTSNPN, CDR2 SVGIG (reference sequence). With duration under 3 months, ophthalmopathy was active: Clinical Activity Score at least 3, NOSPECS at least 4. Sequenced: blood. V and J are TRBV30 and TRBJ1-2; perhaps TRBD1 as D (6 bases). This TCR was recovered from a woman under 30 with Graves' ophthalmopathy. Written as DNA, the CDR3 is TGTGCCCAGACGGGAGGGGGTGGCTACACCTTC. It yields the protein CAQTGGGGYTF.